This T cell receptor (beta chain) was observed in a study of T cells expressing NK-cell markers. Study information: The authors derived TCR beta repertoires from sorted CD3+CD56+NKG2C+, CD3+CD56+NKG2C- and CD3+CD56-NKG2C+ T cells. General observations from the study: HCMV specificity of the expanded NKG2C+ T cell clones stayed unclear.

The CDR3 length is 13 residues. CDR1 and CDR2 (germline): SGHVS, FNYEAQ. For this clonotype: The antigen is undetermined.

Libraries used 5'RACE template switching adding universal primer site and UMIs. After re-calling the 5' RACE reads, TCRdb lists one entry per CDR3 protein, DNA absent. The sample includes 440,000 or so distinct CDR3 sequences. This receptor was identified in a woman aged 18 to 69 in good health. The sequenced sample consisted of blood T cells: a sorted CD56 or NKG2C T cell subset, CD4+ or CD8+ T cells, or bulk PBMC T cells (not recorded which). V usage is TRBV7-6 and J usage is TRBJ2-7. CDR3 residues: CASSLVREDEQYF.